The clone carrying this T cell receptor beta chain appeared a single time. This specimen belongs to a study of shared clonotypes between healthy human individuals. Method: immunoSEQ multiplex PCR; TCRdb's copy keeps in-frame clones and lacks some. This table has about 1 million clones, about three quarters appearing once. V gave up 4 bases and J gave up 0 bases, with 9 bases separating them. Germline lookup yields CDR1 SEHNR and CDR2 FQNEAQ (reference sequence). The CDR3 length is 15 residues. Source material: memory CD4+ T cells sorted from blood. Subset given: CD45RA-negative fraction. This sequence joins TRBV7-9 and TRBJ2-2, with D possibly TRBD2 on 6 matching bases. This TCR was sampled from a man aged 18 to 35 in good health. As DNA, the CDR3 is TGTGCCAGCAGCTCCGGGGGACCGAACACCGGGGAGCTGTTTTTT. It specifies CASSSGGPNTGELFF.